This is a list of T cell receptor beta chains from one sample in a study of cytomegalovirus exposure and HLA in healthy donors. Method: immunoSEQ multiplex PCR; TCRdb's copy keeps in-frame clones and lacks some. The data show 100,000 or so clones, 60% to 85% seen once. Input material: PBMCs. The receptors come from a woman aged 40 to 55 in good health and CMV-seropositive. CDR3s include the opening cysteine and the closing phenylalanine or tryptophan. Fields, in order: J gene, V gene, CDR3 protein.

J gene: TRBJ1-2; V gene: TRBV28; CDR3 protein: CASSPRNYGYTF
J gene: TRBJ2-7; V gene: TRBV13; CDR3 protein: CASSLGGIYEQYF
J gene: TRBJ1-2; V gene: TRBV6-1; CDR3 protein: CASSEWSFYGYTF
J gene: TRBJ1-1; V gene: TRBV18; CDR3 protein: CASSEAFGQENTEAFF
J gene: TRBJ2-5; V gene: TRBV2; CDR3 protein: CASSDAGQETQYF
J gene: TRBJ1-1; V gene: TRBV28; CDR3 protein: CASSLGHLLLGTEAFF
J gene: TRBJ2-3; V gene: TRBV7-9; CDR3 protein: CSSSSKEGRTDTQYF
J gene: TRBJ2-3; V gene: TRBV6-1; CDR3 protein: CASSDPGGDTQYF
J gene: TRBJ2-3; V gene: TRBV6-5; CDR3 protein: CASKWGGVTDTQYF
J gene: TRBJ2-3; V gene: TRBV7-9; CDR3 protein: CASSLAGLGTDTQYF
J gene: TRBJ1-5; V gene: TRBV4-1; CDR3 protein: CASNPGFGNQPQHF
J gene: TRBJ2-4; V gene: TRBV19; CDR3 protein: CASSVNRLLAKNIQYF
J gene: TRBJ1-6; V gene: TRBV10-3; CDR3 protein: CAISEGTGNSPLHF
J gene: TRBJ2-7; V gene: TRBV11-2; CDR3 protein: CASSYSSGRASYEQYF
J gene: TRBJ1-1; V gene: TRBV5-1; CDR3 protein: CASGPNQVGNTEAFF
J gene: TRBJ1-2; V gene: TRBV28; CDR3 protein: CASSFLLTANYGYTF
J gene: TRBJ2-5; V gene: TRBV4-3; CDR3 protein: CANLLGTTETQYF
J gene: TRBJ2-7; V gene: TRBV6-4; CDR3 protein: CASSEARGYEQYF
J gene: TRBJ2-7; V gene: TRBV28; CDR3 protein: CASSYLIAGTGYEQYF
J gene: TRBJ2-5; V gene: TRBV19; CDR3 protein: CASSDRGGETQYF
J gene: TRBJ2-1; V gene: TRBV29-1; CDR3 protein: CSVVGFGAGGFGNEQFF
J gene: TRBJ2-7; V gene: TRBV5-6; CDR3 protein: CASSRQGLHYEQYF
J gene: TRBJ2-3; V gene: TRBV9; CDR3 protein: CASSVVLSPRPDTQYF
J gene: TRBJ1-4; V gene: TRBV18; CDR3 protein: CASSPQGAGTNEKLFF
J gene: TRBJ2-2; V gene: TRBV5-1; CDR3 protein: CASSLGQNANTGELFF
J gene: TRBJ2-7; V gene: TRBV10-3; CDR3 protein: CAIRGLDRGEKNSYEQYF
J gene: TRBJ2-7; V gene: TRBV20-1; CDR3 protein: CSAHRANEQYF
J gene: TRBJ2-7; V gene: TRBV28; CDR3 protein: CASSPGQGREQYF
J gene: TRBJ2-1; V gene: TRBV18; CDR3 protein: CASSPYGGADNEQFF
J gene: TRBJ1-1; V gene: TRBV6-5; CDR3 protein: CASSLSSGWYTEAFF
J gene: TRBJ1-5; V gene: TRBV4-2; CDR3 protein: CASSQVRGMRPQHF
J gene: TRBJ1-3; V gene: TRBV15; CDR3 protein: CATSSQTAGNTIYF
J gene: TRBJ2-1; V gene: TRBV7-6; CDR3 protein: CASSLPSGYYNEQFF
J gene: TRBJ2-7; V gene: TRBV28; CDR3 protein: CASSFLRRGSYEQYF
J gene: TRBJ2-1; V gene: TRBV5-1; CDR3 protein: CASSPGQGSYNEQFF
J gene: TRBJ2-2; V gene: TRBV6-1; CDR3 protein: CASSEFTGPGTGELFF
J gene: TRBJ2-5; V gene: TRBV5-6; CDR3 protein: CASSGGLVGGETQYF
J gene: TRBJ2-1; V gene: TRBV5-1; CDR3 protein: CASMDVAGGNEQFF